This T cell receptor (beta chain) was sequenced in a study of blood T cells in healthy people across ages. Comment on this clonotype: One end of the junction does not line up with germline, which may come from a read error.

A J-beta primer mix and a sample-barcoded 5' primer were used in a second PCR of about 6 to 12 cycles. TCRdb processed the 5' RACE reads anew with MiXCR; each CDR3 protein has one entry. The sample consists of about 1.5 million distinct CDR3 sequences, about 40% of them appearing once. The CDR3 spans 17 residues. The germline gives CDR1 DFQATT, CDR2 SNEGSKA (reference sequence). The V gene is TRBV20-1, the J gene TRBJ1-5; 12 nucleotides match TRBD1. The sequencing input was blood. The receptor was derived from a woman between 18 and 29 years old in good health. CDR3 sequence: CSVPGQGALGSNQPRHF. The DNA of the CDR3 is TGCAGTGTTCCGGGACAGGGGGCTCTCGGAAGCAATCAGCCCCGGCATTTT.